This T cell receptor (beta chain) was identified in a study of T cells in Graves' hyperthyroidism and ophthalmopathy. In the study overall: Peripheral blood was acquired at first diagnosis, ahead of any therapy whatsoever.

Study-wide results and limits: Most expanded thyroid clonotypes above 0.001 also appeared in blood. The authors' 13 V-J model separated ophthalmopathy from stable hyperthyroidism.

Reasons for excluding patients were uncontrolled infection, other autoimmune disease, pregnancy or lactation. This clonotype has a handful of counts. Antigen unknown. Authors of the study amplified TCR beta CDR3 regions from RNA transcripts. The TCR CDR3 was amplified in a first-round RT-PCR using the HTBI primer set. TCRdb used MiXCR to reprocess the multiplex PCR reads, holding one entry per CDR3 protein. The sample carries approximately 400,000 distinct CDR3 sequences, about 14% recorded once. The CDR3 is made up of 15 amino acids. Trimming cost V 1 base and J 7 bases; bases outside gene matches: 5. Looked up from germline, CDR1 is SGHKS and CDR2 is YYEKEE (reference sequence).

The genes are TRBV5-5 and TRBJ2-3; TRBD2 matches 11 bases. Sequenced material: blood. The sequence derives from a woman aged 25 to 39 with Graves' ophthalmopathy. CDR3 in amino acids: CASSLLAGGVNTQYF. The CDR3 DNA is TGTGCCAGCAGCTTGCTAGCGGGGGGCGTGAATACGCAGTATTTT.